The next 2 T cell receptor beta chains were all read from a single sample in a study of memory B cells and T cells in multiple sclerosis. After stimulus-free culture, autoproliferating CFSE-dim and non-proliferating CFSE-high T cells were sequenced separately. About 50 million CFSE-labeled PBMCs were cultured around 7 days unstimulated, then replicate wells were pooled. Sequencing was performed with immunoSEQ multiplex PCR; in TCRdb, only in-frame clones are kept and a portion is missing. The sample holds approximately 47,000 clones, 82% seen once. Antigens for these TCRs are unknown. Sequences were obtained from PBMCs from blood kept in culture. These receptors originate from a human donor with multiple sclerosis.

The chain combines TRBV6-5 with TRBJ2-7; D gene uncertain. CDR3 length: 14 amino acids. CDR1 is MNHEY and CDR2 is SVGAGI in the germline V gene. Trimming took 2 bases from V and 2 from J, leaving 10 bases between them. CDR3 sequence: CASSYSRNPYEQYF. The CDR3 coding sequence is TGTGCCAGCAGTTACAGCCGGAATCCCTACGAGCAGTACTTC.

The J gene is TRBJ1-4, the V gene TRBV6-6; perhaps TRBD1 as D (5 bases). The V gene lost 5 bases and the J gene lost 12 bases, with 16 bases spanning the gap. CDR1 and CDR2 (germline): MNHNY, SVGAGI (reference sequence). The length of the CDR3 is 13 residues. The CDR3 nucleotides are TGTGCCAGCAGTCCGTATGCAGGGCGGGAACTGTTTTTT. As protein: CASSPYAGRELFF.